Listed here are 20 T cell receptor beta chains from one sample, sequenced in a study of PD-1 blockade in classical Hodgkin lymphoma. Here immunoSEQ multiplex PCR was the method, and the copy in TCRdb shows in-frame clones only, minus some. The data hold some 30,000 clones, with more than 80% observed a single time. The time point denotes: cycle 4 day 1 (C4D1), after 5 to 7 weeks of nivolumab. Every patient relapsed after autologous stem cell transplantation, and brentuximab vedotin exposure varied. CD4+ T cells were purified from thawed PBMCs by negative selection. The sequencing used CD4+ T cells from blood, collected before the fourth cycle of nivolumab. These receptors originate from a human donor with classical Hodgkin lymphoma.

The chain joins TRBV6-5 to TRBJ2-1, with 7 bases that match TRBD2. CDR3 length equals 14 residues. In germline, CDR1 is MNHEY, CDR2 SVGAGI. The V and J ends lost 5 bases and 4 bases, in that order; junction bases with no gene match: 5. Written as DNA, the CDR3 is TGTGCCAGCAGTGTACGGGAGGCGTACAATGAGCAGTTCTTC. It encodes CASSVREAYNEQFF.

The chain recombines TRBV5-1 with TRBJ2-3; 10 bases are shared with TRBD2. The CDR3 is 16 amino acids. Germline assignment: CDR1 SGHRS and CDR2 YFSETQ. Losses at the gene ends were 4 bases for V and 4 bases for J; bases not matched to a gene: 9. CDR3 protein: CASSVSSGRRADTQYF. CDR3 in DNA: TGCGCCAGCAGCGTATCTAGCGGGAGAAGGGCAGATACGCAGTATTTT.

As to this clone: The sample contains more than one DNA sequence encoding this CDR3. V usage is TRBV28 and J usage is TRBJ1-1; D is possibly TRBD1 (6 bases). The CDR3 totals 14 residues. Trimming shortened V by 4 bases and J by 0 bases, and 9 bases separated the two germline ends. Germline CDR1 and CDR2: MDHEN and SYDVKM. The CDR3 loop reads CASSSGQLNTEAFF. In nucleotides, the CDR3 is TGTGCCAGCAGTTCCGGACAGCTGAACACTGAAGCTTTCTTT.

This clone was observed a handful of times. The chain links TRBV4-1 to TRBJ1-5; weak D call: TRBD1 (5 bases). Germline-derived CDR1 and CDR2 are MGHRA and YSYEKL. V lost 4 bases, J lost 6 bases, and 22 bases lay in between. The CDR3 has 17 amino acids. Here the CDR3 DNA reads TGCGCCAGCAGCCCGATACCCGGTTGGGGCGTGAGTCAGCCCCAGCATTTT. This encodes CASSPIPGWGVSQPQHF.

The chain couples TRBV7-9 to TRBJ2-7; D is unclear. Deletions cut 1 base from V and 0 bases from J, with 10 bases between. Per the germline V gene, CDR1 is SEHNR and CDR2 is FQNEAQ (reference sequence). The CDR3 runs to 15 residues. This CDR3 is CASSLGRESSYEQYF. In DNA, the CDR3 is TGTGCCAGCAGCTTAGGGCGAGAGAGCTCCTACGAGCAGTACTTC.

The V gene is TRBV27, the J gene TRBJ1-5; the D gene is possibly TRBD1 (5 bases). The germline CDR1 and CDR2 sequences are MNHEY and SMNVEV (reference sequence). V was cut by 4 bases and J by 0 bases, with 10 bases left in between. The CDR3 spans 15 residues. The CDR3 DNA sequence: TGTGCCAGCAGTTATCGCCAGGGTAGCAATCAGCCCCAGCATTTT. Encoded protein: CASSYRQGSNQPQHF.

This chain connects TRBV5-5 to TRBJ1-4; D gene unclear. The germline V gene has CDR1 SGHKS and CDR2 YYEKEE (reference sequence). This CDR3 has 17 amino acids. Trimming cost V 4 bases and J 0 bases, with 16 bases left between them. The CDR3: CASSRTPPTTTNEKLFF. DNA of the CDR3: TGTGCCAGCAGCCGCACCCCCCCGACTACAACTAATGAAAAACTGTTTTTT.

This clone appeared once. The chain couples TRBV5-4 to TRBJ2-7; 12 positions agree with TRBD2. Trimming at V came to 4 bases and at J to 6 bases, leaving 5 bases not matched to a gene. CDR3 size: 14 residues. Germline CDR1 and CDR2: SGHNT and YYREEE (reference sequence). CDR3 DNA sequence: TGTGCCAGCAGCCAGGGACTAGCGGGTACCGAGCAGTACTTC. Translation gives CASSQGLAGTEQYF.

The chain is built from TRBV15 and TRBJ2-1; 10 nucleotides match TRBD1. With 3 bases clipped from V and 5 bases from J, the junction kept 4 bases outside the gene matches. The CDR3 is 15 residues long. Germline V CDR1 and CDR2: LNHNV, YYDKDF (reference sequence). CDR3 sequence (DNA): TGTGCCACCAGCAGTCCCGGGACAGGGGACAATGAGCAGTTCTTC. Translation: CATSSPGTGDNEQFF.

This chain connects TRBV10-2 to TRBJ1-2; D is unclear. V gave up 2 bases and J gave up 3 bases, with 10 bases separating them. Germline CDR1 and CDR2: WSHSY and SAAADI. The CDR3 loop spans 14 amino acids. The chain's CDR3 is CASSETVRYYGYTF. The CDR3 coding sequence is TGCGCCAGCAGTGAGACGGTCAGATACTATGGCTACACCTTC.

The chain carries TRBV18 and TRBJ1-3; no clear D. In germline, CDR1 is KGHSH, CDR2 LQKENI. V was pared by 3 bases and J by 3 bases, with 9 bases between. This CDR3 region has 14 residues. For the CDR3, the DNA is TGTGCCAGCTCACCTCGGGTCCTTGGAAACACCATATATTTT. Its protein is CASSPRVLGNTIYF.

The sample holds one count of this clone. The chain carries TRBV5-1 and TRBJ2-7, with 9 bases identical to TRBD1. In germline, CDR1 is SGHRS, CDR2 YFSETQ. Losses at the gene ends were 0 bases for V and 5 bases for J; bases not matched to a gene: 3. The CDR3 spans 14 residues. For the CDR3, the DNA is TGCGCCAGCAGCTTGGGAGACAGGGGGAACGAGCAGTACTTC. This gives the protein CASSLGDRGNEQYF.

The chain carries TRBV15 and TRBJ2-7; TRBD1 matches at 8 bases. After removal of 3 bases from V and 7 bases from J, the junction contained 8 bases not matched to a gene. The CDR3 contains 14 residues. Germline CDR1 is LNHNV and CDR2 is YYDKDF (reference sequence). CDR3 nucleotides: TGTGCCACCAGCAGGGGACAGGCCCCGAGGGAGCAGTACTTC. It specifies CATSRGQAPREQYF.

This clone was observed once. The chain joins TRBV7-9 to TRBJ2-1, with D possibly TRBD2 on 7 matching bases. V was trimmed by 5 bases and J by 2 bases, leaving 16 bases between them. Germline V gene lookup returns CDR1 SEHNR and CDR2 FQNEAQ (reference sequence). This CDR3 has 16 amino acids. This CDR3 reads CASSPGGRGPYNEQFF. CDR3 coding DNA: TGTGCCAGCAGCCCCGGGGGGCGGGGGCCCTACAATGAGCAGTTCTTC.

This sequence joins TRBV30 and TRBJ2-5; unclear D gene. V lost 5 bases to trimming and J lost 7 bases, with 23 bases between them. This CDR3 is 15 amino acids long. Germline CDR1 is GTSNPN and CDR2 is SVGIG (reference sequence). The CDR3 reads CAWEPPPRVKWTQYF. The DNA of the CDR3 is TGTGCCTGGGAGCCGCCTCCGAGAGTCAAATGGACCCAGTACTTC.

The V and J genes are TRBV5-1 and TRBJ2-2, with TRBD2 matching over 10 bases. Germline V gene data show CDR1 as SGHRS and CDR2 as YFSETQ. This CDR3 spans 16 amino acids. The V and J ends lost 4 bases and 3 bases, in that order; junction bases with no gene match: 6. CDR3 sequence: CASSITSGAHTGELFF. CDR3 bases: TGCGCCAGCAGCATAACTAGCGGGGCACACACCGGGGAGCTGTTTTTT. Supplemented by reference TRBV5-1 and TRBJ2-2, the full variable domain reads KAGVTQTPRYLIKTRGQQVTLSCSPISGHRSVSWYQQTPGQGLQFLFEYFSETQRNKGNFPGRFSGRQFSNSRSEMNVSTLELGDSALYLCASSITSGAHTGELFFGEGSRLTVL.

This chain uses TRBV27 with TRBJ2-7; maybe TRBD2 (6 bases). Trimming pared 2 bases from V and 0 bases from J, leaving 8 bases between. Germline values: CDR1 MNHEY, CDR2 SMNVEV (reference sequence). CDR3 size: 14 residues. The CDR3 bases are TGTGCCAGCAGTTTAGTCGGGAGCTCCTACGAGCAGTACTTC. Residues: CASSLVGSSYEQYF.

V is TRBV5-6 and J is TRBJ2-3; 9 bases are shared with TRBD1. The ends lost 5 bases at V and 5 bases at J; junction bases unmatched: 12. The CDR3 covers 16 residues. Germline V gene sequence: CDR1 SGHDT, CDR2 YYEEEE. CDR3 in DNA: TGTGCCAGCAGGCGGGGGACAGGGAGGAATATAGATACGCAGTATTTT. Its protein is CASRRGTGRNIDTQYF.

CDR3 sequence reads: CASSTEASSDEAFF. CDR3 sequence (DNA): TGTGCCAGCAGCACGGAGGCGAGCTCCGATGAAGCTTTCTTT. This chain uses TRBV7-2 with TRBJ1-1; D not resolved. Per germline, CDR1 SGHTA and CDR2 FQGNSA. This CDR3 is 14 amino acids long. Deletions cut 5 bases from V and 7 bases from J, with 17 bases between. Full variable domain (missing parts from reference TRBV7-2 and TRBJ1-1): GAGVSQSPSNKVTEKGKDVELRCDPISGHTALYWYRQSLGQGLEFLIYFQGNSAPDKSGLPSDRFSAERTGGSVSTLTIQRTQQEDSAVYLCASSTEASSDEAFFGQGTRLTVV.

This clone is large (0.1 to 1%). The chain carries TRBV19 and TRBJ1-5; no firm D call. Germline loops: CDR1 LNHDA, CDR2 SQIVND (reference sequence). The CDR3 covers 13 residues. V was shortened by 6 bases and J by 1 base, with 7 bases between the two germline ends. The CDR3 here is CASSLQSNQPQHF. The CDR3 DNA sequence: TGTGCCAGTAGCCTTCAAAGCAATCAGCCCCAGCATTTT.